Listed below are T cell receptor beta chains from one sample, sequenced in a study of cytomegalovirus exposure and HLA in healthy donors. Sequencing used immunoSEQ multiplex PCR; TCRdb keeps in-frame clones, though not all of them. The sample includes approximately 150,000 clones, approximately 84% of them seen just once. Material for sequencing was PBMCs. These receptors originate from a woman aged 60 to 75 in good health and CMV-seropositive. The CDR3 runs from the conserved cysteine through the conserved F or W. The order of the fields is V gene, J gene, clone size, D gene, CDR3 DNA, CDR3 protein. D genes are given only for firm matches. Not all rows give a size; the values are once, few, many and, for expanded clones, a class.

>TRBV27|TRBJ2-1|.|TRBD2
TGTGCCAGCAGTGAGGCGGGAGATAACAATGAGCAGTTCTTC
CASSEAGDNNEQFF
>TRBV7-9|TRBJ1-1|.|.
TGTGCCAGCAGCTTACTGGGGGGCACTGAAGCTTTCTTT
CASSLLGGTEAFF
>TRBV9|TRBJ2-1|.|.
TGTGCCAGCAGCCACACTAGTGGAGGCTCCTACAATGAGCAGTTCTTC
CASSHTSGGSYNEQFF
>TRBV10-1|TRBJ2-7|.|.
TGCGCCAGCAGGGGCATGACAACCCCCCGTTACGAGCAGTACTTC
CASRGMTTPRYEQYF
>TRBV30|TRBJ2-7|.|TRBD1
TGTGCCTGGAGGGACAGGGGTTCCTACGAGCAGTACTTC
CAWRDRGSYEQYF
>TRBV7-9|TRBJ2-7|few|TRBD2
TGTGCCAGCAGCCCCAGTGGGGGGGCCTACGAGCAGTACTTC
CASSPSGGAYEQYF
>TRBV9|TRBJ1-1|.|TRBD1
TGTGCCAGCAGCGGGACAGGGGTAAACACTGAAGCTTTCTTT
CASSGTGVNTEAFF
>TRBV28|TRBJ1-2|.|TRBD1
TGTGCCAGCAGTTCGATCCTCCCGGACAGGGGGTCTTTCTATGGCTACACCTTC
CASSSILPDRGSFYGYTF
>TRBV28|TRBJ1-5|.|TRBD1
TGTGCCAGCAGTCTGACAGGGAATCAGCCCCAGCATTTT
CASSLTGNQPQHF
>TRBV4-2|TRBJ2-7|.|TRBD2
TGTGCCAGCAGCCAAGATCTTTTAGCGGGAGACGGCGAGCAGTACTTC
CASSQDLLAGDGEQYF
>TRBV27|TRBJ1-4|once|.
TGTGCCAGCGGACGGACTCCAAATGAAAAACTGTTTTTT
CASGRTPNEKLFF
>TRBV15|TRBJ2-7|.|TRBD2
TGTGCCACCAGCCCCCCCCCTCGAACTAGCGGGAGATCCTCCCACGAGCAGTACTTC
CATSPPPRTSGRSSHEQYF
>TRBV19|TRBJ2-5|.|.
TGTGCCAGTAGTAGTAGTCGTCAAGAGACCCAGTACTTC
CASSSSRQETQYF
>TRBV27|TRBJ2-7|.|TRBD2
TGTGCCAGCAGCCTCGGACTAGCCGCAGCCTACGAGCAGTACTTC
CASSLGLAAAYEQYF
>TRBV27|TRBJ2-7|few|TRBD2
TGTGCCAGCAGTCCAAACGGGGCGGGGGACGAGCAGTACTTC
CASSPNGAGDEQYF
>TRBV7-2|TRBJ2-3|.|TRBD2
TGTGCCAGCAGCTTAGGCGGGAGTTTCGCCGATACGCAGTATTTT
CASSLGGSFADTQYF
>TRBV5-1|TRBJ1-1|.|TRBD1
TGCGCCAGCTGGGACAGGGCTAAGAACACTGAAGCTTTCTTT
CASWDRAKNTEAFF
>TRBV11-1|TRBJ2-7|.|.
TGTGCCAGCAGCGCGACAGCGTTTCCCTACGAGCAGTACTTC
CASSATAFPYEQYF
>TRBV7-2|TRBJ2-3|.|TRBD2
TGTGCCAGCACAGCGGGAGGAAGGGGTACGCAGTATTTT
CASTAGGRGTQYF
>TRBV6-5|TRBJ2-7|.|.
TGTGCCAGCAGTTACTCTTCAGGGTCGGGCGAGCAGTACTTC
CASSYSSGSGEQYF
>TRBV30|TRBJ2-7|.|TRBD1
TGTGCCTGGGGCGACGACAGGGCGGGCGAGCAGTACTTC
CAWGDDRAGEQYF
>TRBV7-6|TRBJ2-3|once|.
TGTGCCAGCAGCTTATACAACACAGATACGCAGTATTTT
CASSLYNTDTQYF
>TRBV11-2|TRBJ2-7|.|TRBD2
TGTGCCAGCAGCTCCGGGAGGGCCGCCTACGAGCAGTACTTC
CASSSGRAAYEQYF
>TRBV4-1|TRBJ1-3|.|.
TGCGCCAGCAGCCAATTACAGATCTCTGGAAACACCATATATTTT
CASSQLQISGNTIYF
>TRBV5-1|TRBJ1-2|once|.
TGCGCCAGCAGCTTGGCGGACAGCTATGGCTACACCTTC
CASSLADSYGYTF
>TRBV11-2|TRBJ2-7|.|.
TGTGCCAGCAGCTTAGAGACCCCCGACAGGATCTACGAGCAGTACTTC
CASSLETPDRIYEQYF
>TRBV21-1|TRBJ2-2|.|.
TGTGCCAGCAGCAAATGGGGGGAAACCACGAACACCGGGGAGCTGTTTTTT
CASSKWGETTNTGELFF
>TRBV7-3|TRBJ2-2|few|TRBD1
TGTGCCAGCAGCTCCTGGACAGGGGGCGGTACCGGGGAGCTGTTTTTT
CASSSWTGGGTGELFF
>TRBV11-3|TRBJ1-4|once|TRBD1
TGTGCCAGCAGTCTTTCCGGGACAGGGGGCTTTGAAAAACTGTTTTTT
CASSLSGTGGFEKLFF